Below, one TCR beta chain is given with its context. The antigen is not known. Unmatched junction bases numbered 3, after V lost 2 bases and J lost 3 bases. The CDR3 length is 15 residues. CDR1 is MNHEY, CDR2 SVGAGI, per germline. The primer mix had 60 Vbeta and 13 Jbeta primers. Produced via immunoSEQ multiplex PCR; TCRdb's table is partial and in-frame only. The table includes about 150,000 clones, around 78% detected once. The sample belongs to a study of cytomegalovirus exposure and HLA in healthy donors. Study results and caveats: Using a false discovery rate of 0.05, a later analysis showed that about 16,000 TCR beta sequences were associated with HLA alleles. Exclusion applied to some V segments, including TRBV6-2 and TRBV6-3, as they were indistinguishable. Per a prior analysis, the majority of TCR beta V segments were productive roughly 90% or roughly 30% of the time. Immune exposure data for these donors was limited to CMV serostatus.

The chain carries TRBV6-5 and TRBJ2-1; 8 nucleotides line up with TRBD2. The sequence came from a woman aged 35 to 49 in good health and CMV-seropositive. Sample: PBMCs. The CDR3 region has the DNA TGTGCCAGCAGTTACGGCGGGGGGAGCTACAATGAGCAGTTCTTC. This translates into CASSYGGGSYNEQFF.